The 28 T cell receptor beta chains given below trace back to one sample, sequenced in a study of T-cell reconstitution after alpha-beta-depleted transplantation in children (dated by TCRdb to about 2016). Receptor amplification or capture employed PCR. The instrument given in TCRdb is Illumina HiSeq 2500. To normalize quantification of the TCRbeta repertoire, the TCR libraries were built with molecular barcoding that relied on unique molecular identifiers. The public reads were reanalyzed by TCRdb: fastp trimming at Q25, MiXCR alignment, in-frame beta chains only. CDR3 protein sequences are deduplicated, and each keeps its most common genes and DNA. Present in this sample are around 93,000 distinct CDR3 sequences, approximately 8.4% of which were seen just once. Approximately 6.6% of the sample rests with the top ten. This specimen consisted of PBMCs from the stem cell graft donor, obtained from the stem cell graft. The receptors were gathered from a human donor who donated a stem cell graft to a child with congenital amegakaryocytic thrombocytopenia.

This clonotype was found many times. The rearrangement uses TRBV20-1 and TRBJ1-2; D perhaps matches TRBD1 (5 bases). The V gene's germline CDR1 is DFQATT and CDR2 SNEGSKA (reference sequence). The length of the CDR3 is 11 residues. V was trimmed by 4 bases and J by 4 bases, leaving 7 bases between them. The CDR3: CSATDSYGYTF. In nucleotides, the CDR3 is TGCAGTGCTACCGACAGCTATGGCTACACCTTC.

By sample fraction, this clonotype is medium-sized (0.01 to 0.1%). CDR3 protein: CASSSAGVYYNEQFF. The CDR3 DNA follows: TGTGCCAGCAGCTCCGCGGGAGTTTACTACAATGAGCAGTTCTTC. The chain links TRBV7-2 to TRBJ2-1; 7 bases match TRBD2. The V gene's germline CDR1 is SGHTA and CDR2 FQGNSA. Trimming removed 4 bases from V and 3 bases from J; junction bases left unmatched: 6. The CDR3 totals 15 residues. The complete variable domain, with remaining parts taken from reference TRBV7-2 and TRBJ2-1, reads GAGVSQSPSNKVTEKGKDVELRCDPISGHTALYWYRQSLGQGLEFLIYFQGNSAPDKSGLPSDRFSAERTGGSVSTLTIQRTQQEDSAVYLCASSSAGVYYNEQFFGPGTRLTVL.

This clonotype occurred many times. The chain recombines TRBV12-3 or TRBV12-4 with TRBJ2-3; tentatively, D is TRBD2 (5 bases). The V gene lost 2 bases and the J gene lost 5 bases, with 14 bases spanning the gap. The CDR3 loop spans 15 amino acids. The CDR3: CASSLSAQAGDTQYF. DNA for the CDR3: TGTGCCAGCAGTTTAAGCGCCCAGGCGGGAGATACGCAGTATTTT.

The chain employs TRBV20-1 and TRBJ2-3; D tentatively fits TRBD1 or TRBD2 (5 bases each). CDR3 length equals 13 residues. Trimming left V 5 bases short and J 2 bases short, with 11 bases between. The V gene's germline CDR1 is DFQATT and CDR2 SNEGSKA (reference sequence). In nucleotides, the CDR3 is TGCAGTGCTCGGGGACCCAACACAGATACGCAGTATTTT. Translated, it gives CSARGPNTDTQYF.

This clonotype was counted ten times or more. The rearrangement uses TRBV5-6 and TRBJ2-7; maybe TRBD1 (6 bases). Per germline, CDR1 SGHDT and CDR2 YYEEEE. V was shortened by 0 bases and J by 9 bases, with 13 bases between the two germline ends. CDR3 length: 13 amino acids. CDR3 loop: CASSLDRVGPQYF. The CDR3, as DNA: TGTGCCAGCAGCTTGGACAGGGTTGGTCCGCAGTACTTC. Full variable domain (rest looked up from reference TRBV5-6 and TRBJ2-7): DAGVTQSPTHLIKTRGQQVTLRCSPKSGHDTVSWYQQALGQGPQFIFQYYEEEERQRGNFPDRFSGHQFPNYSSELNVNALLLGDSALYLCASSLDRVGPQYFGPGTRLTVT.

This clonotype showed up many times. The J gene is TRBJ1-2, the V gene TRBV20-1; 9 nucleotides agree with TRBD1. V trimming: 0 bases; J trimming: 7 bases; junction bases outside the gene matches: 9. This CDR3 is built from 15 residues. CDR1 is DFQATT and CDR2 is SNEGSKA in the germline V gene (reference sequence). CDR3 region: CSARDRGDRDGGYTF. The CDR3 coding sequence is TGCAGTGCTAGAGATCGGGGGGACAGGGATGGTGGCTACACCTTC.

This clonotype was observed at least ten times. The V and J genes are TRBV28 and TRBJ2-7, with 8 bases aligning to TRBD1. This CDR3 comprises 11 residues. J gave up 6 bases and V 7 bases, and 2 bases lay outside the gene matches. Germline loops: CDR1 MDHEN, CDR2 SYDVKM. The CDR3 sequence: CASNDRGEQYF. In DNA, the CDR3 is TGTGCCAGCAATGACAGGGGCGAGCAGTACTTC.

A word on this clonotype: A much larger clone lies one base from this, so it may be a read error. The chain employs TRBV20-1 and TRBJ1-1, with TRBD1 matching 8 bases. This CDR3 is 15 amino acids long. Germline V gene sequence: CDR1 DFQATT, CDR2 SNEGSKA (reference sequence). The CDR3 DNA reads TGCTGTGCTAGCGCCCCTGACAGGGGGAACACTGAAGCTTTCTTT. This encodes CCASAPDRGNTEAFF.

The chain joins TRBV5-6 to TRBJ2-7; D is perhaps TRBD1 (6 bases). The V gene lost 5 bases and the J gene lost 2 bases, with 11 bases spanning the gap. This CDR3 region has 13 residues. Germline V gene data show CDR1 as SGHDT and CDR2 as YYEEEE. The CDR3 protein is CASRPGHPYEQYF. The CDR3 DNA sequence: TGTGCCAGCAGACCGGGACACCCCTACGAGCAGTACTTC.

This clonotype was observed at least ten times. At one of its ends the junction is not consistent with the germline gene, which may arise from a read error. The gene calls are TRBV3-1 and TRBJ2-7; D ambiguous. The CDR3 totals 19 residues. Germline CDR1 and CDR2: LGHDT and YNNKEL (reference sequence). CDR3 nucleotides: TGTGCCAGCAGCCCCCCGGTGGACGAGCTTGTTACAGCCTCCAACGAGCAGTACTTC. Its protein is CASSPPVDELVTASNEQYF.

This clonotype was seen ten or more times. The J gene is TRBJ2-5, the V gene TRBV7-2, with D unclear. Per germline, CDR1 SGHTA and CDR2 FQGNSA. CDR3 size: 14 residues. V was cut by 1 base and J by 5 bases, with 11 bases left in between. Here the CDR3 reads CASSLGTPAETQYF. The DNA for the CDR3 is TGTGCCAGCAGCTTAGGAACCCCTGCGGAGACCCAGTACTTC.

This clonotype has at least ten counts. The rearrangement links TRBV29-1 to TRBJ2-2, with D tentatively TRBD2 (6 bases). V was pared by 6 bases and J by 1 base, with 15 bases between. Germline CDR1 reads SQVTM; CDR2 reads ANQGSEA. CDR3 length: 15 residues. The CDR3: CSVGGVGGNTGELFF. Written as DNA, the CDR3 is TGCAGCGTCGGGGGTGTGGGAGGGAACACCGGGGAGCTGTTTTTT.

The J gene is TRBJ2-7, the V gene TRBV12-3 or TRBV12-4; 7 bases are a match to TRBD1. Germline trimming cut 3 bases from V and 2 bases from J; bases unmatched to any gene: 4. The CDR3 has 14 amino acids. CDR3 nucleotide sequence: TGTGCCAGCAGTTTGATAGGGGGCACCTACGAGCAGTACTTC. Translated, it gives CASSLIGGTYEQYF.

This clonotype was observed many times. The rearrangement joins TRBV5-1 to TRBJ2-2; D call uncertain. Deletions cut 2 bases from V and 0 bases from J, with 8 bases between. Germline V gene data show CDR1 as SGHRS and CDR2 as YFSETQ. The CDR3 contains 15 residues. The CDR3 DNA is TGCGCCAGCAGCTTTTTACAGCCGAACACCGGGGAGCTGTTTTTT. Its translation is CASSFLQPNTGELFF.

At least ten counts were recorded for this clonotype. The chain has TRBV5-1 and TRBJ2-1; D may correspond to TRBD1 or TRBD2 (5 bases each). V lost 0 bases and J lost 4, with 8 bases in between. Germline V gives CDR1 SGHRS, CDR2 YFSETQ. There are 14 residues in the CDR3. CDR3 nucleotide sequence: TGCGCCAGCAGCTTGGGGGACCTTTACAATGAGCAGTTCTTC. Its protein product is CASSLGDLYNEQFF.

This clonotype was seen only a few times. The genes are TRBV28 and TRBJ1-2, with 9 bases fitting TRBD1. With 5 bases clipped from V and 2 bases from J, the junction kept 6 bases outside the gene matches. Germline values: CDR1 MDHEN, CDR2 SYDVKM. The CDR3 length is 15 residues. The CDR3 DNA follows: TGTGCCAGCAGTGGGACCGGGACAGGGAACTATGGCTACACCTTC. Protein product: CASSGTGTGNYGYTF.

This clonotype showed up many times. The chain uses TRBV20-1 and TRBJ2-3, with a tentative D call TRBD1 (6 bases). Trimming took 0 bases from V and 0 from J, leaving 13 bases between them. The germline V gene has CDR1 DFQATT and CDR2 SNEGSKA (reference sequence). This CDR3 contains 16 residues. CDR3 region: CSAREDYRESTDTQYF. As DNA, the CDR3 is TGCAGTGCTAGAGAAGATTACAGGGAGAGCACAGATACGCAGTATTTT.

This clonotype was detected many times. V gene TRBV7-2 combines with J gene TRBJ2-3; D gene ambiguous. CDR1 and CDR2 (germline): SGHTA, FQGNSA. The V end lost 5 bases, the J end lost 0 bases, and 9 bases lay between the germline ends. The CDR3 is made up of 14 amino acids. The CDR3 DNA reads TGTGCCAGCAGCCCTCGTGGGAGCACAGATACGCAGTATTTT. Translated: CASSPRGSTDTQYF.

This clonotype was counted many times. V gene TRBV29-1 combines with J gene TRBJ1-1, with TRBD1 matching 7 bases. CDR3 size: 14 residues. With V trimmed by 4 bases and J by 8 bases, 13 bases remained unmatched. Germline CDR1 reads SQVTM; CDR2 reads ANQGSEA. Written as DNA, the CDR3 is TGCAGCGTTGGTCTGAACCGGGACAGCCAAGAAGCTTTCTTT. This sequence encodes CSVGLNRDSQEAFF.

This clonotype was seen many times. The chain carries TRBV20-1 and TRBJ1-1, with 11 bases fitting TRBD1. Germline values: CDR1 DFQATT, CDR2 SNEGSKA (reference sequence). The V segment lost 5 bases and the J segment 5 bases; nucleotides outside the gene matches: 10. The CDR3 extends over 15 amino acids. Here the CDR3 reads CSAPPDRGLRTEAFF. The CDR3 DNA sequence: TGCAGTGCTCCCCCGGACAGGGGGCTGCGGACTGAAGCTTTCTTT.

Many counts were recorded for this clonotype. V and J are TRBV5-1 and TRBJ1-1, with no clear D. V was shortened by 0 bases and J by 6 bases, with 12 bases between the two germline ends. The CDR3 runs to 14 residues. Germline V CDR1 and CDR2: SGHRS, YFSETQ. The CDR3 spells CASSLDPGYPEAFF. The DNA for the CDR3 is TGCGCCAGCAGCTTGGATCCGGGGTACCCTGAAGCTTTCTTT.

This clonotype occurred a few times. The V and J genes are TRBV7-6 and TRBJ2-2; perhaps D is TRBD1 or TRBD2 (5 bases each). Germline loops: CDR1 SGHVS, CDR2 FNYEAQ. There are 16 residues in the CDR3. Trimming removed 3 bases from V and 8 bases from J, with 19 bases in between. For the CDR3, the DNA is TGTGCCAGCAGCTTGTCTGGGACCCTTGAGGGAGGGGAGCTGTTTTTT. Its translation: CASSLSGTLEGGELFF.

Many counts were recorded for this clonotype. The genes are TRBV27 and TRBJ2-1, with 8 nucleotides matching TRBD1. The V gene's germline CDR1 is MNHEY and CDR2 SMNVEV (reference sequence). V dropped 7 bases and J dropped 4; count of bases not matched to a gene: 6. This CDR3 comprises 14 residues. The CDR3: CASTPGQAYNEQFF. CDR3 bases: TGTGCCAGCACGCCGGGACAGGCATACAATGAGCAGTTCTTC.

In its sample, this clonotype was seen many times. The chain combines TRBV20-1 with TRBJ2-7, with no clear D. This CDR3 is 14 amino acids long. Trimming shortened V by 6 bases and J by 0 bases, and 15 bases separated the two germline ends. The germline V gene has CDR1 DFQATT and CDR2 SNEGSKA (reference sequence). The CDR3 region has the DNA TGCAGTGCCTCAGAGGACCAGAGCTCCTACGAGCAGTACTTC. Translation: CSASEDQSSYEQYF.

This clonotype was found many times. J is TRBJ2-7 and V is TRBV12-3 or TRBV12-4; the match to TRBD2 covers 7 bases. The V gene end was trimmed by 4 bases and the J gene end by 5 bases; junction bases not matched to a gene: 8. The CDR3 loop spans 14 amino acids. The CDR3 DNA sequence: TGTGCCAGCAGTTCCCCAGGGAGGGCGCACGAGCAGTACTTC. Protein sequence: CASSSPGRAHEQYF.

This clonotype was detected many times. The V call is TRBV27, the J call TRBJ2-7, with TRBD1 matching over 9 bases. The length of the CDR3 is 15 residues. The J segment lost 4 bases and the V segment lost 3 bases, leaving 7 bases of the junction unmatched. Per germline, CDR1 MNHEY and CDR2 SMNVEV (reference sequence). The CDR3 here is CASSLDGTGFYEQYF. Here the CDR3 DNA reads TGTGCCAGCAGTTTGGATGGGACAGGGTTTTACGAGCAGTACTTC.

This clonotype occurred many times. The chain links TRBV12-3 or TRBV12-4 to TRBJ1-2, with 9 bases matching TRBD1. The CDR3 has 15 amino acids. Losses at the gene ends were 3 bases for V and 6 bases for J; bases not matched to a gene: 8. Here the CDR3 reads CASSFSGQGLDGYTF. The CDR3 DNA reads as TGTGCCAGCAGTTTCTCAGGACAGGGGTTAGATGGCTACACCTTC.

This clonotype was counted ten times or more. The chain uses TRBV11-2 and TRBJ1-2; no reliable D call. The CDR3 length is 17 residues. Germline CDR1 SGHAT, CDR2 FQNNGV. V gave up 0 bases and J gave up 1 base, with 15 bases separating them. Here the CDR3 reads CASSLDNPGTVNYGYTF. The CDR3 region has the DNA TGTGCCAGCAGCTTAGATAATCCGGGTACAGTTAACTATGGCTACACCTTC.